Reported below is one T cell receptor beta chain. The repertoire was sequenced with immunoSEQ multiplex PCR; TCRdb's copy has only in-frame clones and lacks some. This sample has fewer than 650,000 clones, with around nine tenths found just once. The data were taken from a study of blood T cell repertoires in COVID-19. CDR1 is SGHAT and CDR2 is FQNNGV in the germline V gene. Trimming pared 4 bases from V and 4 bases from J, leaving 15 bases between. The CDR3 runs 15 residues. This chain connects TRBV11-2 to TRBJ2-3; D might be TRBD2 (6 bases). The sample was peripheral blood. The sequence was obtained from a woman in her 50s with COVID-19, enrolled during active disease. The CDR3 sequence is CASSSRVAAPDTQYF. In DNA form, the CDR3 reads TGTGCCAGCAGCTCCCGAGTAGCGGCGCCAGATACGCAGTATTTT.